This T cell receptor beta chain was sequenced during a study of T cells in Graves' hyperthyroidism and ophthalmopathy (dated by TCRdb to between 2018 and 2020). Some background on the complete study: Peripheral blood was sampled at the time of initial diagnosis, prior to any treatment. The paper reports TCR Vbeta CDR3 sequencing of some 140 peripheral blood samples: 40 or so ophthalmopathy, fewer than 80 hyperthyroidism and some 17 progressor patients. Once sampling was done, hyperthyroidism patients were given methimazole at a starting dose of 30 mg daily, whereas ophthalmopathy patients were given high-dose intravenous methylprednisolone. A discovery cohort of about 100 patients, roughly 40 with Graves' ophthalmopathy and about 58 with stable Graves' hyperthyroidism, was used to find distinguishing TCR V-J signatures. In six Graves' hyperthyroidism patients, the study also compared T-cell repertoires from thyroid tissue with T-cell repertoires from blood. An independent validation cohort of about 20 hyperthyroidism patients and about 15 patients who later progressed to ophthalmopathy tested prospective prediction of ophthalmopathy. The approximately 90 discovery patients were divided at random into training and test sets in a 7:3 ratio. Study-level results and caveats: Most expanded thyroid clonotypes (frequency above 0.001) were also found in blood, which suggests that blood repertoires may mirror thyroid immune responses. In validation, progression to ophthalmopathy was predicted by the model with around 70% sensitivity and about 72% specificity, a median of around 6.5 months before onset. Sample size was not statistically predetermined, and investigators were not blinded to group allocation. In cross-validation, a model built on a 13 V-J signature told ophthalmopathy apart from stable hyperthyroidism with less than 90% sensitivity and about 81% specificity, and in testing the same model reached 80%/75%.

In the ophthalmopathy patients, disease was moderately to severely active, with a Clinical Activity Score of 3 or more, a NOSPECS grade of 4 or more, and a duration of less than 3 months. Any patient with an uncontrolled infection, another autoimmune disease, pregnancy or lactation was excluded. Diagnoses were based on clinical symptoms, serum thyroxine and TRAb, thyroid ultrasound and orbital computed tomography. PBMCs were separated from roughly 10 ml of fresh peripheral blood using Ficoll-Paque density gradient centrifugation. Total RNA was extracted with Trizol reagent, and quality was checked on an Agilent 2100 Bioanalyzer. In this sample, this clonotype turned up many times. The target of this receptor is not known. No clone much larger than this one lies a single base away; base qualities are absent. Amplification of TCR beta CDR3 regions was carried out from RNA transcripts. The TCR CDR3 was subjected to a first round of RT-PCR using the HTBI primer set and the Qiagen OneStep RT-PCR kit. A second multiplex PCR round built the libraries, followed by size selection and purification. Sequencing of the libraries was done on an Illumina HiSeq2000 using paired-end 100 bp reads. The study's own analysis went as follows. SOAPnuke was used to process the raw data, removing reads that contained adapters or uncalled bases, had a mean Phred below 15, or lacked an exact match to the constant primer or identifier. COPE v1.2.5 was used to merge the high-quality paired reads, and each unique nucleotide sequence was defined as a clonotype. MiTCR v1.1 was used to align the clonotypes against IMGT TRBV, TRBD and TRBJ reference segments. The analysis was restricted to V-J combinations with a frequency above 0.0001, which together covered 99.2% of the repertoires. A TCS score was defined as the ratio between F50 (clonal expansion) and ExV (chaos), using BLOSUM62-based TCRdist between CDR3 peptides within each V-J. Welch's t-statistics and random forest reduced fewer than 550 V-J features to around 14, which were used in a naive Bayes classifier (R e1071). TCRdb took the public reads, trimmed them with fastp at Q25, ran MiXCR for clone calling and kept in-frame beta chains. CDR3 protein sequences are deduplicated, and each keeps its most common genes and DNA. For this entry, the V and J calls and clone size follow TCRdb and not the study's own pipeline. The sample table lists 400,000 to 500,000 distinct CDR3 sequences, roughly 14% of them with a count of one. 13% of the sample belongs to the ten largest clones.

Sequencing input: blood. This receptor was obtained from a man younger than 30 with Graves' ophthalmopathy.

CDR3 protein: CASTRDRVRNEQFF. The sequenced DNA is TGTGCCAGCACCCGGGACAGGGTTCGCAATGAGCAGTTCTTC. The rearranged segments are TRBV7-8 and TRBJ2-1; TRBD1 lines up with 9 middle nucleotides. After removal of 7 bases from V and 6 bases from J, the junction retains 7 bases not matched to a gene. The CDR3 runs 14 residues from the cysteine to the phenylalanine. CDR3 DNA is the only sequence kept; it has 42 bases, read in frame from the first base. The germline V gene encodes CDR1 SGHVS and CDR2 FQNEAQ.